This record looks at one T cell receptor beta chain sequence and its context. The antigen is undetermined. The CDR3 is 12 residues long. CDR1 and CDR2 (germline): SGHNT, YYREEE (reference sequence). V lost 4 bases and J lost 7, with 11 bases in between. The PCR had 60 Vbeta and 13 Jbeta primers. Profiled with immunoSEQ multiplex PCR; TCRdb holds only in-frame clones, not every one. This repertoire shows roughly 110,000 clones, roughly four fifths found once; its top ten account for about 1.6%. This entry is derived from a study of cytomegalovirus exposure and HLA in healthy donors. Points from the study as a whole: V- and J-gene trimming in TCR beta was tied to a missense DCLRE1C variant by an analysis performed later. The Asian-associated ancestry cluster reportedly had fewer N-insertions than the approximately 690-donor mean in a later analysis. A likely sequencing artifact accounted for one observed cluster of highly shared sequence variants. The authors later found TCR association rates varying by HLA locus, with DRB1 most and HLA-C fewest.

The chain has TRBV5-4 and TRBJ1-1; D is uncertain. The sample comprised PBMCs. This receptor was taken from a man in his forties or fifties in good health and CMV-seronegative. In DNA form, the CDR3 reads TGTGCCAGCAGCCTGGACCAGAATGAAGCTTTCTTT. Translating gives CASSLDQNEAFF.